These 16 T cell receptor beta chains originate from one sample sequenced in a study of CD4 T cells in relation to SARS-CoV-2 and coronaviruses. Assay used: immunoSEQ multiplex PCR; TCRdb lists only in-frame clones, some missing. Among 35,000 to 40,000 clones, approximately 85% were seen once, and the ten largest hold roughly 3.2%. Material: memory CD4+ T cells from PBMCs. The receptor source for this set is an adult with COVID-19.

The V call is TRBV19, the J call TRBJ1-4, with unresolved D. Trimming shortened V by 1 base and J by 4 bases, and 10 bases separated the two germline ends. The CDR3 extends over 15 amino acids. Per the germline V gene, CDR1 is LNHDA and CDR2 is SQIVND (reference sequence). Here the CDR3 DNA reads TGTGCCAGTAGTATAGGGAGCACCTATAATGAAAAACTGTTTTTT. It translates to CASSIGSTYNEKLFF.

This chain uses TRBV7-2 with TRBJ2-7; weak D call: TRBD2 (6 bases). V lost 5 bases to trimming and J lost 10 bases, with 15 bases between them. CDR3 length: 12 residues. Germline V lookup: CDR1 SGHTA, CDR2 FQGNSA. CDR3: CASSGSREAQYF. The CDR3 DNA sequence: TGTGCCAGCAGCGGGTCCAGGGAGGCTCAGTACTTC.

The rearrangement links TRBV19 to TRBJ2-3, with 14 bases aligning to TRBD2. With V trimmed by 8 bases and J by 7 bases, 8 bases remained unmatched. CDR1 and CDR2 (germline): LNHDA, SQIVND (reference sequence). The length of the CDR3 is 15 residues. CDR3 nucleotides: TGTGCCAGTTCGCCGGGACTAGCGGGAGAGTATACGCAGTATTTT. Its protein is CASSPGLAGEYTQYF.

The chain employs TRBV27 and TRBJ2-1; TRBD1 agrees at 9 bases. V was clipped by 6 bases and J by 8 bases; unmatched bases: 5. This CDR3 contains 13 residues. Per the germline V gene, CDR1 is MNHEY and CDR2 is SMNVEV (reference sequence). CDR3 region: CASRGQGRDEQFF. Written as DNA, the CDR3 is TGTGCCAGCAGAGGACAGGGGAGGGATGAGCAGTTCTTC.

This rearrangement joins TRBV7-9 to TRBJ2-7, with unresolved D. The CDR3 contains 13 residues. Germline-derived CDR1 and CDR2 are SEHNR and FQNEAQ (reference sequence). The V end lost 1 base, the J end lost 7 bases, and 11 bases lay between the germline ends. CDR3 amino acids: CASSLGSLGEQYF. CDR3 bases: TGTGCCAGCAGCTTAGGGAGCCTGGGGGAGCAGTACTTC.

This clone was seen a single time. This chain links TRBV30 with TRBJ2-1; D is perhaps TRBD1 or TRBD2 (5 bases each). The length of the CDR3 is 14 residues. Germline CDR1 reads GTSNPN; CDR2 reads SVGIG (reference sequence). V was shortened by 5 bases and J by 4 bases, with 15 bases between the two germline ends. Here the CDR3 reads CAWCPGTLYNEQFF. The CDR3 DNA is TGTGCCTGGTGCCCCGGGACGCTATACAATGAGCAGTTCTTC.

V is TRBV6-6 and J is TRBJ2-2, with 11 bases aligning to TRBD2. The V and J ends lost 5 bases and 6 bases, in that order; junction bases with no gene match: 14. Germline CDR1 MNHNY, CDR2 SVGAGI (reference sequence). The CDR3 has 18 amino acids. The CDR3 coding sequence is TGTGCCAGCAGTCGGCAAAATAGCGGGAGGGCCAGGGCCGGGGAGCTGTTTTTT. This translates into CASSRQNSGRARAGELFF.

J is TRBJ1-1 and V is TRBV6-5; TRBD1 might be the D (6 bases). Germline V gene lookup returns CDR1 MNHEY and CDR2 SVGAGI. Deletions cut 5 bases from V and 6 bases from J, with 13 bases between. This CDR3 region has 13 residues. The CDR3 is CASSRNRDAEAFF. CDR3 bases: TGTGCCAGCAGTCGGAACAGGGATGCTGAAGCTTTCTTT.

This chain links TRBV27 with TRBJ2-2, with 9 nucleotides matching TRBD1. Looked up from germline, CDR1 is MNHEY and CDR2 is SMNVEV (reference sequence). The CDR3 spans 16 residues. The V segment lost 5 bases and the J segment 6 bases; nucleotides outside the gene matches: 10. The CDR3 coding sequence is TGTGCCAGCAGTCCCCGGGACAGGGAAGGGCCCGGGGAGCTGTTTTTT. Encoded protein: CASSPRDREGPGELFF.

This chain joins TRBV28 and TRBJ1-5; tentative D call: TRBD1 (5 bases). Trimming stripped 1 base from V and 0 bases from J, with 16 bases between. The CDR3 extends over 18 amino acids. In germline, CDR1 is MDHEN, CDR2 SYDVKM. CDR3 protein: CASSLSGGNGVSNQPQHF. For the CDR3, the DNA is TGTGCCAGCAGTTTATCCGGGGGTAACGGGGTTAGCAATCAGCCCCAGCATTTT.

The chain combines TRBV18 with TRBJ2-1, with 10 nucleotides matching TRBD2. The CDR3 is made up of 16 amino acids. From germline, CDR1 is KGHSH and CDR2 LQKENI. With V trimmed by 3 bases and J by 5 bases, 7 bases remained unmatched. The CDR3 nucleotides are TGTGCCAGCTCACCTATTAGCGGGAGGACGAACAATGAGCAGTTCTTC. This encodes CASSPISGRTNNEQFF.

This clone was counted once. CDR3 in amino acids: CASSVQGWGETQYF. The CDR3 bases are TGTGCCAGCAGTGTTCAGGGGTGGGGGGAGACCCAGTACTTC. The chain links TRBV2 to TRBJ2-5; tentative D call: TRBD1 (6 bases). CDR1 SNHLY and CDR2 FYNNEI come from the germline V gene. The length of the CDR3 is 14 residues. Trimming removed 4 bases from V and 5 bases from J, with 14 bases in between.

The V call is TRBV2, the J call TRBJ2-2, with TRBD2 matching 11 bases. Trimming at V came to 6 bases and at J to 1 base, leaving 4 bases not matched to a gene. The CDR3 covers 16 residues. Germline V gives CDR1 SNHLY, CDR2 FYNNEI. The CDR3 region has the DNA TGTGCCAGCAGAGGTACTAGCGGGAGGAACACCGGGGAGCTGTTTTTT. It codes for CASRGTSGRNTGELFF.

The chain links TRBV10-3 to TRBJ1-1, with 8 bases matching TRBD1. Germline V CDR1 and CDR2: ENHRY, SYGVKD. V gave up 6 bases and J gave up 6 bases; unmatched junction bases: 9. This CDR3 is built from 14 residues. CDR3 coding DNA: TGTGCCATCAGCGATGACAGGGGTCTCGCTGAAGCTTTCTTT. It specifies CAISDDRGLAEAFF.

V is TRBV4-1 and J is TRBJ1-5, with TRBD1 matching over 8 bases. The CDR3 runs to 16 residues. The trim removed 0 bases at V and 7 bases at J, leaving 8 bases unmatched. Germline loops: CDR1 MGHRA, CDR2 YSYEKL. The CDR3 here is CASSQEPAGGLQPQHF. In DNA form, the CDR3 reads TGCGCCAGCAGCCAAGAGCCGGCAGGGGGCTTGCAGCCCCAGCATTTT.

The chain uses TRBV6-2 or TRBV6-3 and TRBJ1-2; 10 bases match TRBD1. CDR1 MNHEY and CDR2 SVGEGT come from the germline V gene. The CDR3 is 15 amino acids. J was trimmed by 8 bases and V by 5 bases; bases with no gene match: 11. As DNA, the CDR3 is TGTGCCAGCAGTCGCCCGGGACAGGGGAAATACGGCTACACCTTC. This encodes CASSRPGQGKYGYTF.